This entry describes one TCR beta chain. Its antigen is unidentified. Germline lookup yields CDR1 SGDLS and CDR2 YYNGEE. The CDR3 is 15 amino acids. Trimming at V came to 4 bases and at J to 0 bases, leaving 3 bases not matched to a gene. The sample is drawn from a study of cytomegalovirus exposure and HLA in healthy donors. Study-level points and caveats: Later analysis showed TCR association rates varying by HLA locus, highest for DRB1 and lowest for HLA-C. It emerged from a later analysis that several of the most significant clusters appeared to be linked to common viral pathogens. TCR beta sequences reportedly predicted most subjects' HLA-A and HLA-B alleles accurately. An ancestry cluster, one associated with Asian ancestry, reportedly showed fewer N-insertions than the 666-donor mean in a later analysis.

It was with 60 Vbeta and 13 Jbeta primers that the PCR ran. Assay used: immunoSEQ multiplex PCR; TCRdb lists only in-frame clones, some missing. Of about 140,000 clones listed, 70% to 90% are singletons. Input material: PBMCs. V gene TRBV9 combines with J gene TRBJ2-1, with 8 bases that match TRBD2. This sequence was found in a woman in her thirties or forties in good health and CMV-seropositive. Here the CDR3 DNA reads TGTGCCAGCAGCCTTAGCGGGGCCTCCTACAATGAGCAGTTCTTC. Protein sequence: CASSLSGASYNEQFF.